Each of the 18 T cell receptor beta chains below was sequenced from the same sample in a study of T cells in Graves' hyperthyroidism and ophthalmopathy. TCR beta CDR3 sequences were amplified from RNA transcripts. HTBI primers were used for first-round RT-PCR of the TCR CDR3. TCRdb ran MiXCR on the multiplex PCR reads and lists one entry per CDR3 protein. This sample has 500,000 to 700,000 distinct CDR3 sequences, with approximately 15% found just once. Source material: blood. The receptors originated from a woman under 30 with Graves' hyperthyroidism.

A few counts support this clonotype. CDR3 loop: CASGDFDEQYF. The CDR3 DNA sequence: TGTGCCAGCGGTGACTTCGACGAGCAGTACTTC. The chain employs TRBV27 and TRBJ2-7; no clear D. V was trimmed by 8 bases and J by 5 bases, leaving 10 bases between them. The germline gives CDR1 MNHEY, CDR2 SMNVEV (reference sequence). The CDR3 consists of 11 residues.

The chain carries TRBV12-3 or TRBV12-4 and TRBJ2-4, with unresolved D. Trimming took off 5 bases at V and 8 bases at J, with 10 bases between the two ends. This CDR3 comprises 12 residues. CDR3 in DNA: TGTGCCAGCAGTAACCCTGGGGACATTCAGTACTTC. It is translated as CASSNPGDIQYF.

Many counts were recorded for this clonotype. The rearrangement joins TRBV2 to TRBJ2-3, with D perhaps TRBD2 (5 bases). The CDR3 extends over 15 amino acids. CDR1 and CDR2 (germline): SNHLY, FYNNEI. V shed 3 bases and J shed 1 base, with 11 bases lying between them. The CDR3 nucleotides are TGTGCCAGCAGTGATCAGAGGGTGGGCACAGATACGCAGTATTTT. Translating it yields CASSDQRVGTDTQYF.

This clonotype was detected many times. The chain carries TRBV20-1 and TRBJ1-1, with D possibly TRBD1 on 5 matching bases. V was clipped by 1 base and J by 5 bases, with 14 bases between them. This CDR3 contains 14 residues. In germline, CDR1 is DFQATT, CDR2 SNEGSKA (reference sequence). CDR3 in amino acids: CSARGVGGITEAFF. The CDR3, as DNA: TGCAGTGCTAGAGGGGTGGGGGGTATAACTGAAGCTTTCTTT.

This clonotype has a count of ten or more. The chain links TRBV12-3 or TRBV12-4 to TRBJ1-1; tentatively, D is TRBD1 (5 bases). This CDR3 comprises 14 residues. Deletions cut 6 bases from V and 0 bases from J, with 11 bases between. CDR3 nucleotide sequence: TGTGCCAGCAGCATAGGGGTGCTGAACACTGAAGCTTTCTTT. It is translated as CASSIGVLNTEAFF.

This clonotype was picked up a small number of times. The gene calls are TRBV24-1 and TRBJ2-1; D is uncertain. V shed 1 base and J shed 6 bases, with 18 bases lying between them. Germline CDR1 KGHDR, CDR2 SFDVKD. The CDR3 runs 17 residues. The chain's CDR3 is CATSDFIALKRTNEQFF. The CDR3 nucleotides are TGTGCCACCAGTGATTTTATCGCGTTGAAGCGTACCAATGAGCAGTTCTTC.

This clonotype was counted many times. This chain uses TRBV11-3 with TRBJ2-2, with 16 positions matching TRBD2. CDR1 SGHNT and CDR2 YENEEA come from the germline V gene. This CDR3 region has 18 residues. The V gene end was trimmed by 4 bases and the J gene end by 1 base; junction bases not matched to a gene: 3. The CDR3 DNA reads TGTGCCAGCAGCTCCGGGACTAGCGGGAGGGGGAACACCGGGGAGCTGTTTTTT. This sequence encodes CASSSGTSGRGNTGELFF. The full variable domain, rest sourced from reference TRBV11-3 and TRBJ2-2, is EAGVVQSPRYKIIEKKQPVAFWCNPISGHNTLYWYLQNLGQGPELLIRYENEEAVDDSQLPKDRFSAERLKGVDSTLKIQPAELGDSAVYLCASSSGTSGRGNTGELFFGEGSRLTVL.

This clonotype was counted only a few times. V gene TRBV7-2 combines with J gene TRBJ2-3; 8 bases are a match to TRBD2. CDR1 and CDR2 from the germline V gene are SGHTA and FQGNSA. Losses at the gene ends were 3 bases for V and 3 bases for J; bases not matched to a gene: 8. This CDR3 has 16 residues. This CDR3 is CASSFRGGRGTDTQYF. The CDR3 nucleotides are TGTGCCAGCAGCTTTCGGGGGGGGAGGGGAACAGATACGCAGTATTTT. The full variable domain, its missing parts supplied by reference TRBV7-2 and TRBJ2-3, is GAGVSQSPSNKVTEKGKDVELRCDPISGHTALYWYRQSLGQGLEFLIYFQGNSAPDKSGLPSDRFSAERTGGSVSTLTIQRTQQEDSAVYLCASSFRGGRGTDTQYFGPGTRLTVL.

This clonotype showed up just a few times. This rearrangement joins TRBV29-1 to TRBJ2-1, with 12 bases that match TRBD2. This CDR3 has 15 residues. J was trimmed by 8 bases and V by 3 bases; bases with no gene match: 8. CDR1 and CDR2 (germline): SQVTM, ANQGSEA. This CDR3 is CSVEDATSGRYEQFF. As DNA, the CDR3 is TGCAGCGTTGAGGACGCGACTAGCGGGAGATATGAGCAGTTCTTC.

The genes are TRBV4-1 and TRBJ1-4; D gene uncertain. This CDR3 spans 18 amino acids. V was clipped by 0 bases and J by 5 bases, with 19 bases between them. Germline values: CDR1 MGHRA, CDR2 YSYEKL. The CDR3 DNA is TGCGCCAGCAGCCAAGACATCACCTTAAGTAGGGTAAATGAAAAACTGTTTTTT. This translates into CASSQDITLSRVNEKLFF.

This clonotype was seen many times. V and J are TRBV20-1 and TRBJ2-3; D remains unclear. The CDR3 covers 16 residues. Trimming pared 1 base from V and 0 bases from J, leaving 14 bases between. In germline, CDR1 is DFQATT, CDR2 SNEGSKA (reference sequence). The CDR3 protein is CSARGYSRPSTDTQYF. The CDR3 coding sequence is TGCAGTGCTAGAGGATACAGCAGGCCTAGCACAGATACGCAGTATTTT.

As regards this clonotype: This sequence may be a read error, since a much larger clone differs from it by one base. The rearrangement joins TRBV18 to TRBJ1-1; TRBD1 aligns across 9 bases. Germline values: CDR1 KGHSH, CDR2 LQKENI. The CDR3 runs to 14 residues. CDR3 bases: TGTGCCAGCTCACCACGGACAGGGGATACTGAAGATTTCTTT. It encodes CASSPRTGDTEDFF. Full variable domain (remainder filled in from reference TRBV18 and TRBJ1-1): NAGVMQNPRHLVRRRGQEARLRCSPMKGHSHVYWYRQLPEEGLKFMVYLQKENIIDESGMPKERFSAEFPKEGPSILRIQQVVRGDSAAYFCASSPRTGDTEDFFGQGTRLTVV.

The CDR3 is CASTAGAPRGDEQFF. The DNA for the CDR3 is TGCGCCAGCACCGCCGGGGCTCCCAGAGGCGATGAGCAGTTCTTC. This chain connects TRBV5-1 to TRBJ2-1; D is possibly TRBD1 or TRBD2 (5 bases each). The V end was cut by 6 bases, the J end by 8 bases, with 21 bases between. Germline CDR1 is SGHRS and CDR2 is YFSETQ. This CDR3 has 15 amino acids.

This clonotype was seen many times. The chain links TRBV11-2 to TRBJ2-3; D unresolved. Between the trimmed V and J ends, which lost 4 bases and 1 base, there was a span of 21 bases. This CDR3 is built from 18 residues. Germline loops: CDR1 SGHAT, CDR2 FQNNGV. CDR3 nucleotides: TGTGCCAGCAGCTGGGCCTGGCTCCTGGGTGTGGGCACAGATACGCAGTATTTT. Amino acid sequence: CASSWAWLLGVGTDTQYF. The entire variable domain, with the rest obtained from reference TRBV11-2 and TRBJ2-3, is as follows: EAGVAQSPRYKIIEKRQSVAFWCNPISGHATLYWYQQILGQGPKLLIQFQNNGVVDDSQLPKDRFSAERLKGVDSTLKIQPAKLEDSAVYLCASSWAWLLGVGTDTQYFGPGTRLTVL.

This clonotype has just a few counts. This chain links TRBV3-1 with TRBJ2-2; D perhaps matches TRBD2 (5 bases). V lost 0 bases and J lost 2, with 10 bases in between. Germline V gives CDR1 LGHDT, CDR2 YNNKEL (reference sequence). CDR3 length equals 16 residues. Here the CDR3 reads CASSQDPSGNTGELFF. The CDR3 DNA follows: TGTGCCAGCAGCCAAGATCCGAGCGGCAACACCGGGGAGCTGTTTTTT.

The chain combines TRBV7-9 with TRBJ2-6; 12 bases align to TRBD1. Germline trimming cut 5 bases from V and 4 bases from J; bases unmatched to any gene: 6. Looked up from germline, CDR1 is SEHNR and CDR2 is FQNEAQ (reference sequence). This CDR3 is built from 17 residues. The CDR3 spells CASSNRDRGRGANVLTF. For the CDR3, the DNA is TGTGCCAGCAGCAACCGGGACAGGGGGCGGGGGGCCAACGTCCTGACTTTC.

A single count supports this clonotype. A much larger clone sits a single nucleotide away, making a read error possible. CDR3 bases: TGCAGTGCTGGTGGGTCTGCGGGAGGGCCGAAAGAGACCCAGTACTTC. This translates into CSAGGSAGGPKETQYF. The chain carries TRBV20-1 and TRBJ2-5; 9 bases fit TRBD2. V gave up 5 bases and J gave up 3 bases; unmatched junction bases: 13. CDR3 length: 16 amino acids. CDR1 and CDR2 (germline): DFQATT, SNEGSKA (reference sequence).

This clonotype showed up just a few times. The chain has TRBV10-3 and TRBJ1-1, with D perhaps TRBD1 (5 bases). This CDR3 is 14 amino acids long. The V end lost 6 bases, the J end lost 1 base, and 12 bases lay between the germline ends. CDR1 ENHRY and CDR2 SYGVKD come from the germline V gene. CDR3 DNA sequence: TGTGCCATCAGCGCCAGGGTGAAGAACACTGAAGCTTTCTTT. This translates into CAISARVKNTEAFF.